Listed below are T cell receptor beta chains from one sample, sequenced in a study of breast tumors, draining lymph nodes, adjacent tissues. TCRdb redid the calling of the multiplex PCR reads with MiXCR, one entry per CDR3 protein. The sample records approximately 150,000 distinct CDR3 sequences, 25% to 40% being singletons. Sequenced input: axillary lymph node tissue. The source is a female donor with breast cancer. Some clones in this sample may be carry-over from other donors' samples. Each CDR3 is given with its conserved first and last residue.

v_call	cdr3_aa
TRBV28	CASSIDGGTYEQYF
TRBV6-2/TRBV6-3	CASSSGTSGIPFYEQYF
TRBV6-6	CASSSLDYRYHSPLHF
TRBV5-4	CASSLTDAADTQYF
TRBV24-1	CATGTRGNTGELFF
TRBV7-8	CASSLDRTSGVTSTDTQYF
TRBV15	CATGDRGAYEQYF
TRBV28	CASSLTDYGYTF
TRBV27	CASSLPGSEAFF
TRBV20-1	CSARGPTSGGAADTQYF
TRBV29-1	CSVEPSTGTASGYYNEQFF
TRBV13	CASKRRLTDTQYF
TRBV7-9	CASRGSTADSDTQYF
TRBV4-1	CASSLMEGQPIYF
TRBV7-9	CASSPRQPYNEQFF
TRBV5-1	CASSTGTANEKLFF
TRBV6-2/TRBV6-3	CASSSLAPPGEQYF
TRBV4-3	CASSQQTGGNTNEELVF
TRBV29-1	CSVECSRPPYNSPLHF
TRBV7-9	CASSTMPGQDYEQYF
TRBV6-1	CASSDWGGGNTIYF
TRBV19	CASSPGLIGEQYF
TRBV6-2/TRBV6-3	CASSYKAGGIYEQYF
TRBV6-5	CASSHSDGPYNEQFF